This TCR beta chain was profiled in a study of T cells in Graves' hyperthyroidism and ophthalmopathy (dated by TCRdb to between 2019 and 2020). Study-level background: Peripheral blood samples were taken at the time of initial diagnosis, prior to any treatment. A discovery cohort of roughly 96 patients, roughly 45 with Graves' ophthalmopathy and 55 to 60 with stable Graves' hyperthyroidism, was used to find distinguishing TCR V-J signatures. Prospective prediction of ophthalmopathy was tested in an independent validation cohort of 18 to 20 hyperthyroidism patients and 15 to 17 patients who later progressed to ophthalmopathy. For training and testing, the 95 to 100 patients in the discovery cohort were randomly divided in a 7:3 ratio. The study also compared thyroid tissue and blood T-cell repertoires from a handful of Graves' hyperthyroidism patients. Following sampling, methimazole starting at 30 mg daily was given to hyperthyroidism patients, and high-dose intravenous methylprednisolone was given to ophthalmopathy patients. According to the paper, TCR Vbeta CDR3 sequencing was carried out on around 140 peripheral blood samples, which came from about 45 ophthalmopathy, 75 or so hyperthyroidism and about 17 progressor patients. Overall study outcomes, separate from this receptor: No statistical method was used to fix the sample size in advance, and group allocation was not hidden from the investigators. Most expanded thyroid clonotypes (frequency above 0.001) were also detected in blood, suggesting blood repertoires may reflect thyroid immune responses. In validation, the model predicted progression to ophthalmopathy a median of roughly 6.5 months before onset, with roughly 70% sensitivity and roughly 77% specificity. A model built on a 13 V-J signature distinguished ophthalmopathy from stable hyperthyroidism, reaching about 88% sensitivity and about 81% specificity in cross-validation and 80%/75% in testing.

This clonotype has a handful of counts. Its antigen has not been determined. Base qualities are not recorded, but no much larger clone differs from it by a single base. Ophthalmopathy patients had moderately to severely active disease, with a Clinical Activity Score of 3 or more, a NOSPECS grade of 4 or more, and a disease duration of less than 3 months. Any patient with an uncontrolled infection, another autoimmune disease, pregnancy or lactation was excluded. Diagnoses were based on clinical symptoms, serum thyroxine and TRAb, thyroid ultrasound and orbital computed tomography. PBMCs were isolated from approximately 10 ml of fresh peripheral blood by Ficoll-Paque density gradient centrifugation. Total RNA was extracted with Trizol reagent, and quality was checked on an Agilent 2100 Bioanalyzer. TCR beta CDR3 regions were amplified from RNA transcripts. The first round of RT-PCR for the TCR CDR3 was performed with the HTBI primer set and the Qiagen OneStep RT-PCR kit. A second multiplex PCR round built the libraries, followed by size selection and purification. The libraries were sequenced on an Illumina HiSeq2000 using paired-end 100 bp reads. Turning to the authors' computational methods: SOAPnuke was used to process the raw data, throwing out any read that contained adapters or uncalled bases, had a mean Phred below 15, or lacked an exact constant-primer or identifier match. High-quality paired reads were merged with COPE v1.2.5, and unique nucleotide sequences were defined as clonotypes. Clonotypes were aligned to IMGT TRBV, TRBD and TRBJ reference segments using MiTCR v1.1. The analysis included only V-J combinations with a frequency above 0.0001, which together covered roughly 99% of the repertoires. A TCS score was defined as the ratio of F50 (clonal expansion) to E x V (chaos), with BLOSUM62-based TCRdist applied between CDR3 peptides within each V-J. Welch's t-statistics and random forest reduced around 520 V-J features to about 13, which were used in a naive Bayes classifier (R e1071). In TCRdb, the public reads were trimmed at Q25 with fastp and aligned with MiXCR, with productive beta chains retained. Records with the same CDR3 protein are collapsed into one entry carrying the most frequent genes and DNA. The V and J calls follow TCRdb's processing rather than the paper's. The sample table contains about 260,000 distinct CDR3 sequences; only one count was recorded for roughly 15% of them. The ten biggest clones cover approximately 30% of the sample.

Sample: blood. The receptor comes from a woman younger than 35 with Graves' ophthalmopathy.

CDR3 sequence: CASSEGGTVQETQYF. The DNA reads as follows: TGTGCCAGCAGTGAAGGGGGGACAGTCCAAGAGACCCAGTACTTC. The chain joins TRBV6-1 to TRBJ2-5, with 7 bases aligning to TRBD1. After removal of 1 base from V and 1 base from J, the junction retains 3 bases not matched to a gene. The CDR3 covers 15 residues, taking in both the cysteine and the phenylalanine. Only the CDR3 part of the read is kept: 45 bases, read in frame from the first base. From a lookup of the germline V gene, CDR1 and CDR2 are MNHNS and SASEGT.